This TCR beta chain was identified in a study of cytomegalovirus exposure and HLA in healthy donors. General study points: Donors were assumed by presence/absence analyses to have roughly uniform sequencing depth. The study listed some 160 cytomegalovirus-associated TCR beta chains. In a later analysis, 15,000 to 20,000 TCR beta sequences were associated with HLA alleles at 0.05 false discovery rate.

The length of the CDR3 is 14 residues. CDR1 is SGDLS, CDR2 YYNGEE, per germline. V lost 1 base to trimming and J lost 6 bases, with 11 bases between them. PCR amplification relied on 60 Vbeta primers (plus 13 Jbeta primers). Profiling relied on immunoSEQ multiplex PCR, and the TCRdb table lists in-frame clones only, not all of them. The sample holds fewer than 150,000 clones; roughly 79% are singletons and the top ten take 2.8%. Details on this clone: Its antigen is unknown.

The sequenced sample was PBMCs. The genes are TRBV9 and TRBJ2-1, with a weak D call TRBD1 (6 bases). The TCR comes from a male donor in good health and CMV-seronegative. The CDR3 loop reads CASSVWTAPNEQFF. The CDR3 DNA sequence: TGTGCCAGCAGCGTATGGACAGCACCCAATGAGCAGTTCTTC.